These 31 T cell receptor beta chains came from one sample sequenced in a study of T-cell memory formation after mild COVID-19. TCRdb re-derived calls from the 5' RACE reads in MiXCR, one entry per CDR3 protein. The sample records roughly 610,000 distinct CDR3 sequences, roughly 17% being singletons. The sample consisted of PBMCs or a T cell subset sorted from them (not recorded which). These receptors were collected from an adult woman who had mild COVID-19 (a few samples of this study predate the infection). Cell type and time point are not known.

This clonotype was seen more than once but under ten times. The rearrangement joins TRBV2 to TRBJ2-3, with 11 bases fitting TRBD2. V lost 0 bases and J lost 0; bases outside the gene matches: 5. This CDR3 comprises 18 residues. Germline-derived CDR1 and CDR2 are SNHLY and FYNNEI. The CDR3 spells CASSEALGTSGSTDTQYF. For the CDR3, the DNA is TGTGCCAGCAGTGAAGCGCTAGGGACTAGCGGAAGCACAGATACGCAGTATTTT.

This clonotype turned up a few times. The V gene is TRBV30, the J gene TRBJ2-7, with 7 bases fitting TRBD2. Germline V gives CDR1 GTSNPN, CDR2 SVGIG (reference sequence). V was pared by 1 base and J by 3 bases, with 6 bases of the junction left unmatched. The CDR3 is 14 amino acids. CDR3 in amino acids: CAWSGLGGSYEQYF. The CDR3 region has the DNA TGTGCCTGGAGTGGCCTCGGGGGGAGCTACGAGCAGTACTTC.

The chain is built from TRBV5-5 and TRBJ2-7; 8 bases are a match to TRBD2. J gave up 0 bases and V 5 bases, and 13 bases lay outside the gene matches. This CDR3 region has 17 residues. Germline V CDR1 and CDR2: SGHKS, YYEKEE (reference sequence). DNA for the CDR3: TGTGCCAGCAGTCGGTCCGGGGGGGGCGCCAGCTCCTACGAGCAGTACTTC. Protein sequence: CASSRSGGGASSYEQYF.

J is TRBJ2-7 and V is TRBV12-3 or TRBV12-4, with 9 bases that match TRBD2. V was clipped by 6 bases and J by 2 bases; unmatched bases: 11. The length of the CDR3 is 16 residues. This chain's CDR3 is CASSPRVPSGTYEQYF. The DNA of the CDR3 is TGTGCCAGCAGCCCTCGTGTCCCTAGCGGGACCTACGAGCAGTACTTC.

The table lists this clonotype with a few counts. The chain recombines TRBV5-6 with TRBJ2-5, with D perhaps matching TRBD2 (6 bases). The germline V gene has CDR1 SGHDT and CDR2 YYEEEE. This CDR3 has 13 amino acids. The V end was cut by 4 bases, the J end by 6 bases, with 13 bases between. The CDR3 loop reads CASSASGGKTQYF. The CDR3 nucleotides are TGTGCCAGCAGCGCCTCTGGCGGGAAGACCCAGTACTTC.

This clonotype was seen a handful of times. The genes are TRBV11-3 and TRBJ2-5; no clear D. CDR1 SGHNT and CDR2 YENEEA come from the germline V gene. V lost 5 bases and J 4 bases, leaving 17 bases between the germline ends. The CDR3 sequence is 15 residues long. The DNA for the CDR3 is TGTGCCAGCAGCCCGGCCCAGAAAGTGTCAGAGACCCAGTACTTC. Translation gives CASSPAQKVSETQYF.

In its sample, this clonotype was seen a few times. The CDR3 nucleotides read TGCGCCAGCAGCCAACCCCTAAGGCAGGGTCTAAGGGCCGGGGAGCTGTTTTTT. Translated: CASSQPLRQGLRAGELFF. The V and J genes are TRBV4-1 and TRBJ2-2; D possibly corresponds to TRBD1 (5 bases). The V gene lost 2 bases and the J gene lost 6 bases, with 22 bases spanning the gap. The germline V gene encodes CDR1 MGHRA and CDR2 YSYEKL. This CDR3 has 18 amino acids.

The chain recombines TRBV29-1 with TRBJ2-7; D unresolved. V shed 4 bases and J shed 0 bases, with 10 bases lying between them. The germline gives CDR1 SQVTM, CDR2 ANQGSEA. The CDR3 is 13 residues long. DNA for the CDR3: TGCAGCGTTGGACCGGGCCTCTCCTACGAGCAGTACTTC. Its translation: CSVGPGLSYEQYF.

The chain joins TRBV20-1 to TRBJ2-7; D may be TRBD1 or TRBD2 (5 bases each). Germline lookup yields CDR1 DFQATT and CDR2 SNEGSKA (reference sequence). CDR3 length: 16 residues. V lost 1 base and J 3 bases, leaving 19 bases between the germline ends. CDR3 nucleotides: TGCAGTGCTAGAGGGGACCAGGGTGGAGCCCTCTACGAGCAGTACTTC. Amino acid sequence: CSARGDQGGALYEQYF.

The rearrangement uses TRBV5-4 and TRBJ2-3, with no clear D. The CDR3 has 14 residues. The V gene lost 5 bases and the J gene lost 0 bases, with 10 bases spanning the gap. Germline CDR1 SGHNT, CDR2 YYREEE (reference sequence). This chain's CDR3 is CASRGQRSTDTQYF. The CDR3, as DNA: TGTGCCAGCAGGGGCCAGAGGAGCACAGATACGCAGTATTTT.

The CDR3: CASSFGSGRGETQYF. CDR3 DNA sequence: TGTGCCAGCAGCTTCGGTAGCGGGAGGGGGGAGACCCAGTACTTC. The chain combines TRBV5-6 with TRBJ2-5; 11 bases are shared with TRBD2. Germline V gene sequence: CDR1 SGHDT, CDR2 YYEEEE. The CDR3 is made up of 15 amino acids. J gave up 5 bases and V 2 bases, and 5 bases lay outside the gene matches.

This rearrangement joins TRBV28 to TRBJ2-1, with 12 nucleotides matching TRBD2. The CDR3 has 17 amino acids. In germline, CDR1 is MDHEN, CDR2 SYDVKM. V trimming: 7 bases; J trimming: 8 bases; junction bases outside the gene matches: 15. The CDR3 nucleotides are TGTGCCAGCAAGCGGTTGCTAGCGGGAGGGGAGAAGGATGAGCAGTTCTTC. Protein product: CASKRLLAGGEKDEQFF.

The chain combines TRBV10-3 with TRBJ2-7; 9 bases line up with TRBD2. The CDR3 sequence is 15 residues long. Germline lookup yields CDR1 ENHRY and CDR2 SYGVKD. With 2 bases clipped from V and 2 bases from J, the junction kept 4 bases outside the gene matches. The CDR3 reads CAISEGPSGAYEQYF. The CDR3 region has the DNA TGTGCCATCAGTGAGGGTCCTAGCGGGGCCTACGAGCAGTACTTC.

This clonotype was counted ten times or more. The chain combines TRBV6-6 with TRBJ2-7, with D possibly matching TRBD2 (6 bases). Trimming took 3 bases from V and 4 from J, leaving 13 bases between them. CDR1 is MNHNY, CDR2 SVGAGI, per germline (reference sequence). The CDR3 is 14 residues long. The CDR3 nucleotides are TGTGCCAGCAGTTATGGACTAAAGAATTACGAGCAGTACTTC. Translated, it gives CASSYGLKNYEQYF.

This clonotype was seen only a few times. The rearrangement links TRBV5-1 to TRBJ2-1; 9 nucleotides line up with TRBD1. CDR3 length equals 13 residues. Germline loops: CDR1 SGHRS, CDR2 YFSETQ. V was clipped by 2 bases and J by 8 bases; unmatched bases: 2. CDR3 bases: TGCGCCAGCAGCTTACAGGGGGCACATGAGCAGTTCTTC. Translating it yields CASSLQGAHEQFF.

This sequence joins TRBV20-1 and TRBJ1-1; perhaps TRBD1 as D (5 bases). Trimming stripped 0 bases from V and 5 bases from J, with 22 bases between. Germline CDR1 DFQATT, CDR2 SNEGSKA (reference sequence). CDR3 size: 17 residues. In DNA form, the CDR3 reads TGCAGTGCTAGAGATCTTATGTCTGGAGGGTGGGGGACTGAAGCTTTCTTT. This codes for CSARDLMSGGWGTEAFF.

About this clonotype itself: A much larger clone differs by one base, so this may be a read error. CDR3 region: CSARSDEQFF. In DNA form, the CDR3 reads TGCAGTGCTAGATCCGATGAGCAGTTCTTC. The chain is built from TRBV20-1 and TRBJ2-1; D uncertain. The CDR3 is 10 amino acids. Looked up from germline, CDR1 is DFQATT and CDR2 is SNEGSKA (reference sequence). Trimming pared 2 bases from V and 8 bases from J, leaving 4 bases between.

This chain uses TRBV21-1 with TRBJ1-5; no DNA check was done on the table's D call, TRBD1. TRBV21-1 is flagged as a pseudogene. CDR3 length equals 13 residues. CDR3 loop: CASIGGFHQPQHF. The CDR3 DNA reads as TGTGCCAGCATAGGGGGCTTCCATCAGCCCCAGCATTTT.

The chain's CDR3 is CASSQARGLTEAFF. As DNA, the CDR3 is TGTGCCAGCAGCCAAGCCAGGGGGCTCACTGAAGCTTTCTTT. J is TRBJ1-1 and V is TRBV3-1; TRBD1 matches at 8 bases. With 1 base clipped from V and 4 bases from J, the junction kept 2 bases outside the gene matches. Germline V gene sequence: CDR1 LGHDT, CDR2 YNNKEL (reference sequence). This CDR3 is built from 14 residues.

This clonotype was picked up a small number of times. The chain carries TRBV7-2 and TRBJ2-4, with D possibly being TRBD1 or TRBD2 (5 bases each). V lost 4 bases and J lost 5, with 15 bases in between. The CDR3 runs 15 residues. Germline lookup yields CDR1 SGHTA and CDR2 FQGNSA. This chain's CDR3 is CASSSSPGPQNIQYF. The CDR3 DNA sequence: TGTGCCAGCAGCTCATCTCCGGGGCCACAAAACATTCAGTACTTC.

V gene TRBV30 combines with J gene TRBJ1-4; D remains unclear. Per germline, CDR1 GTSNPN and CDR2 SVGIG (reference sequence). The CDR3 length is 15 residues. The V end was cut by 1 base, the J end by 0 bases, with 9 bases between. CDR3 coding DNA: TGTGCCTGGAGTGCGACGACGGCAACTAATGAAAAACTGTTTTTT. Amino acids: CAWSATTATNEKLFF.

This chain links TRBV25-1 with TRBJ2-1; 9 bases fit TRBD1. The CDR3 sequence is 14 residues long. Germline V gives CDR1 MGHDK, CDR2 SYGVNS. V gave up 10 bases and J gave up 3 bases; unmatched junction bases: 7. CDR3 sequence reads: CATSQGANYNEQFF. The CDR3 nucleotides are TGTGCCACCTCACAGGGGGCCAACTACAATGAGCAGTTCTTC. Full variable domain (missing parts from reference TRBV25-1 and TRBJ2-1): EADIYQTPRYLVIGTGKKITLECSQTMGHDKMYWYQQDPGMELHLIHYSYGVNSTEKGDLSSESTVSRIRTEHFPLTLESARPSHTSQYLCATSQGANYNEQFFGPGTRLTVL.

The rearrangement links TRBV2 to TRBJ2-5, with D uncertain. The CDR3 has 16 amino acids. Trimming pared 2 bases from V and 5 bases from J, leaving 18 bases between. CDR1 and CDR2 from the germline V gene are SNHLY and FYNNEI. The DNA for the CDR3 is TGTGCCAGCAGTGAAAGGATGGGCAGGACGATTGAGACCCAGTACTTC. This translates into CASSERMGRTIETQYF.

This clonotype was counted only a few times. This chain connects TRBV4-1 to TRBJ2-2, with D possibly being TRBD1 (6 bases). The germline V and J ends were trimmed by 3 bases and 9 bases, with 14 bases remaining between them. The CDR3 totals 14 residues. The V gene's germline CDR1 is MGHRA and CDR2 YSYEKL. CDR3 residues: CASSHLTGLWELFF. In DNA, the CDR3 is TGCGCCAGCAGCCATCTTACAGGGCTTTGGGAGCTGTTTTTT.

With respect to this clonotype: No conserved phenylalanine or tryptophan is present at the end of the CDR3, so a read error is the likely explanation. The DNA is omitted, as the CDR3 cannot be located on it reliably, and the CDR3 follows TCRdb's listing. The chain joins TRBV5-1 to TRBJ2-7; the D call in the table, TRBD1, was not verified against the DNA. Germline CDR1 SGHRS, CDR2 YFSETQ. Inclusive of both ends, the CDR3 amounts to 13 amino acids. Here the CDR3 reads CASSLAPGQPLVL.

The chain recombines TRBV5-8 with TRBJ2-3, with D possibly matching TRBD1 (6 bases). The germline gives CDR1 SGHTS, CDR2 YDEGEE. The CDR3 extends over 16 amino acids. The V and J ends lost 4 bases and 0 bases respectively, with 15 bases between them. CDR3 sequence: CASSTGTKASTDTQYF. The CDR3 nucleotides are TGTGCCAGCAGCACCGGGACAAAAGCTAGCACAGATACGCAGTATTTT.

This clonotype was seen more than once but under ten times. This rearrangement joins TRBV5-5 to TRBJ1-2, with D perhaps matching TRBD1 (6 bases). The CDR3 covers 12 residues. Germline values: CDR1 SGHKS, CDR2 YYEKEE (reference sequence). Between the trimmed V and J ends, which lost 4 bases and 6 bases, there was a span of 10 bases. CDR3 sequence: CASSPNRDGYTF. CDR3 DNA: TGTGCCAGCAGCCCTAACAGGGATGGCTACACCTTC.

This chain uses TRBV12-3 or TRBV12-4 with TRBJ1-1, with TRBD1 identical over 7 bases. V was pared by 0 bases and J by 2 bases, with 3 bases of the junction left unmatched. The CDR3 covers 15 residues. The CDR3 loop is CASSLARQGNTEAFF. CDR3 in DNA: TGTGCCAGCAGTTTAGCCCGACAGGGTAACACTGAAGCTTTCTTT.

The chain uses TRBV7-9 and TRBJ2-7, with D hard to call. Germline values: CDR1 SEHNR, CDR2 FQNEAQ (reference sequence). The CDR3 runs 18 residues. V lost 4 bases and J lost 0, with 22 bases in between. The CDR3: CASSWLLPPGASSYEQYF. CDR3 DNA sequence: TGTGCCAGCAGCTGGTTGTTGCCGCCGGGCGCATCCTCCTACGAGCAGTACTTC.

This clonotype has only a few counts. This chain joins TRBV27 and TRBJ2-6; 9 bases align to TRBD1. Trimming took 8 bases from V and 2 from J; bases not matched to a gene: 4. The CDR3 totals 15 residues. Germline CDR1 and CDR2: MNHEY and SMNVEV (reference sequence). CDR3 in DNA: TGTGCCAGCGGGACAGGGCTGCCTGGGGCCAACGTCCTGACTTTC. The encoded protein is CASGTGLPGANVLTF.

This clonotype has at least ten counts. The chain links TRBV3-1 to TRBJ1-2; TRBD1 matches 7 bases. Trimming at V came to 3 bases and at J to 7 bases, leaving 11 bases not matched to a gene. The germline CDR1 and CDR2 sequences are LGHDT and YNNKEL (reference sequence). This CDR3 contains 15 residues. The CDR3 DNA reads TGTGCCAGCAGCCACTCGGGACAGAGGACTTTTGGCTACACCTTC. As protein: CASSHSGQRTFGYTF.